This T cell receptor beta chain was sequenced during a study of blood T cell repertoires in COVID-19. The CDR3 totals 15 residues. The germline V gene has CDR1 MNHEY and CDR2 SVGAGI. V shed 3 bases and J 5 bases; nucleotides not matched to a gene: 9. Assay used: immunoSEQ multiplex PCR; TCRdb lists only in-frame clones, some missing. The table lists approximately 100,000 clones, about nine tenths of them singletons. Material for sequencing was peripheral blood. The rearrangement links TRBV6-5 to TRBJ2-7, with 8 bases identical to TRBD2. The clonotype was recovered from a human donor in a cohort sampled during active COVID-19. The CDR3 region is CASSYTGGRANEQYF. CDR3 nucleotides: TGTGCCAGCAGTTATACGGGAGGGAGGGCCAACGAGCAGTACTTC.